The clone carrying this T cell receptor beta chain was seen once. Its antigen is not known. This record comes from a study of Ad26.COV2.S vaccination and SARS-CoV-2 variants. Whole-study findings and limits: It was found that vaccine and placebo recipients had similar non-spike TCR breadth.

Noted treatment: 15 to 20 received Ad26.COV2.S at low or high dose, single or two shots; about 5 received placebo; per-sample allocation not given. The study sampled participants on day 63 after the first vaccine or placebo injection. With V trimmed by 6 bases and J by 7 bases, 8 bases remained unmatched. From germline, CDR1 is LNHDA and CDR2 SQIVND (reference sequence). The CDR3 spans 14 residues. Measured with immunoSEQ multiplex PCR; TCRdb has only the in-frame clones, and not every one. The sample includes about 350,000 clones, about 89% of them seen just once. This chain connects TRBV19 to TRBJ1-4; 7 bases agree with TRBD1. Specimen: peripheral blood, collected in a trial of Ad26.COV2.S vaccine versus placebo. This receptor was obtained from a person between 18 and 65 years old who received the Ad26.COV2.S COVID-19 vaccine or a placebo. CDR3 sequence: CASSSGQTTEKLFF. In DNA, the CDR3 is TGTGCCAGTAGCTCGGGACAGACGACTGAAAAACTGTTTTTT. Using reference TRBV19 and TRBJ1-4 for the parts outside the CDR3, the full variable domain is DGGITQSPKYLFRKEGQNVTLSCEQNLNHDAMYWYRQDPGQGLRLIYYSQIVNDFQKGDIAEGYSVSREKKESFPLTVTSAQKNPTAFYLCASSSGQTTEKLFFGSGTQLSVL.